The T cell receptor beta chain under discussion was sequenced for a study of beta chain features in type 1 diabetes. Study conclusions and caveats: In all four CD4+ subsets, TCRB CDR3 length was significantly, moderately reduced in type 1 diabetes. Fewer junction insertions and more nucleotide deletions appeared in type 1 diabetes patients.

On this clone itself: Its antigen is undetermined.

Germline CDR1 and CDR2: KGHSH and LQKENI. The V end was cut by 2 bases, the J end by 2 bases, with 15 bases between. CDR3 length equals 16 residues. Reverse transcribing all isolated RNA meant expressed TCRB transcripts were sequenced. The protocol was immunoSEQ multiplex PCR, while the TCRdb copy is restricted to in-frame clones and leaves out a portion. The sample shows a few hundred thousand clones, roughly an eighth of them seen only once. Sampling consisted of one heparinised blood draw per donor, averaging roughly 0.12 L. Cells sorted by CD45RO/CCR7/CD25/CD127/CD95/CD27 comprised CD4+ naive, central memory, regulatory and stem cell-like memory cells.

The TCR sequence derives from a man aged 25-45 years with type 1 diabetes. The material sequenced was naive CD4+ T cells from blood. The V and J genes are TRBV18 and TRBJ1-1; D is perhaps TRBD1 (6 bases). The CDR3: CASSPMDQGSNTEAFF. Here the CDR3 DNA reads TGTGCCAGCTCACCAATGGACCAGGGGAGCAACACTGAAGCTTTCTTT.